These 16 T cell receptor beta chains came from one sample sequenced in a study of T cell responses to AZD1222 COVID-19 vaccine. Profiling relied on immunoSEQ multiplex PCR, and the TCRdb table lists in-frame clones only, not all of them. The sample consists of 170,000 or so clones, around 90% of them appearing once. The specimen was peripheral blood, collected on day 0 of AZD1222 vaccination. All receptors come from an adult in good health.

CDR3 loop: CASSLVSQIGEAFF. The CDR3 DNA sequence: TGTGCCAGCAGCTTAGTTTCGCAGATAGGTGAAGCTTTCTTT. The rearrangement links TRBV7-9 to TRBJ1-1; no definite D call. Trimming stripped 1 base from V and 7 bases from J, with 13 bases between. Germline loops: CDR1 SEHNR, CDR2 FQNEAQ (reference sequence). The CDR3 sequence is 14 residues long.

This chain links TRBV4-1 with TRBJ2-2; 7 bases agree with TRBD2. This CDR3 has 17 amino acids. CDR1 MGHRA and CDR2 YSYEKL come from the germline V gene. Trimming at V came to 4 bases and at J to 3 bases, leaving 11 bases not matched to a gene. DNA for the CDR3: TGCGCCAGCAGCCTTACAGCCGGGAGGTTACACACCGGGGAGCTGTTTTTT. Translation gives CASSLTAGRLHTGELFF.

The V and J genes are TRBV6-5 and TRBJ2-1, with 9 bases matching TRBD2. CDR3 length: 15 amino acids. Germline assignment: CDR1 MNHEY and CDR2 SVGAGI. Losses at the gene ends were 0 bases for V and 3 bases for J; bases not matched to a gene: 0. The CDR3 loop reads CASSYSREGYNEQFF. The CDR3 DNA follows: TGTGCCAGCAGTTACTCGCGGGAGGGCTACAATGAGCAGTTCTTC.

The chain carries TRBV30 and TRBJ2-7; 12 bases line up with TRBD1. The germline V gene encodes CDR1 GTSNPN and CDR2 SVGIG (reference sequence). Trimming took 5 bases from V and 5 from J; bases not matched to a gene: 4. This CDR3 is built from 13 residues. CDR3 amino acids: CAWGTGGRDEQYF. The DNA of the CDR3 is TGTGCCTGGGGGACAGGGGGCAGGGACGAGCAGTACTTC. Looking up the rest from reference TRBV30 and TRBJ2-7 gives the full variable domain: SQTIHQWPATLVQPVGSPLSLECTVEGTSNPNLYWYRQAAGRGLQLLFYSVGIGQISSEVPQNLSASRPQDRQFILSSKKLLLSDSGFYLCAWGTGGRDEQYFGPGTRLTVT.

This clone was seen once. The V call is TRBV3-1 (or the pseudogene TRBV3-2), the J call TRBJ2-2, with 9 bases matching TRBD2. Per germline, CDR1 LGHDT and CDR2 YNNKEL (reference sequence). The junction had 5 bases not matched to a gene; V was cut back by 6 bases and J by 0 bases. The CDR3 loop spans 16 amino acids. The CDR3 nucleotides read TGTGCCAGCAGTCTACCTAGCGGGACGAACACCGGGGAGCTGTTTTTT. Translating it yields CASSLPSGTNTGELFF.

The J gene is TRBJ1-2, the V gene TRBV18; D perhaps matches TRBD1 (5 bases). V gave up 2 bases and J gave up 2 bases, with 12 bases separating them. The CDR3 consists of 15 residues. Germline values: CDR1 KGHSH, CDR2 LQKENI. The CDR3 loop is CASSPSQGGNYGYTF. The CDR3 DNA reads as TGTGCCAGCTCACCATCTCAGGGCGGCAACTATGGCTACACCTTC.

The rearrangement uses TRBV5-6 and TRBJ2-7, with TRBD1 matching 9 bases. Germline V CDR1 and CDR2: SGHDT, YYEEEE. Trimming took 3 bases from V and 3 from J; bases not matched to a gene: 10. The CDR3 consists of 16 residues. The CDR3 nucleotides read TGTGCCAGCAGCTCTTACCGGGACAGGGTTTACTACGAGCAGTACTTC. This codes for CASSSYRDRVYYEQYF.

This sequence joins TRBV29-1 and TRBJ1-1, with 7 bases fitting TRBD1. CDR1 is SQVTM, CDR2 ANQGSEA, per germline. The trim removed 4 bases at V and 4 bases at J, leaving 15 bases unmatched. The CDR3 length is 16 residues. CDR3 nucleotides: TGCAGCGTTGCTTCCGCCAGACAGGGATGGGGCACTGAAGCTTTCTTT. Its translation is CSVASARQGWGTEAFF.

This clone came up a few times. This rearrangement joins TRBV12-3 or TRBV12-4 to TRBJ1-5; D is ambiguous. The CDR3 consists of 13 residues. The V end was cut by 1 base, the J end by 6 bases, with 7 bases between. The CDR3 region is CASSLVAGQPQHF. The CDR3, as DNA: TGTGCCAGCAGTTTAGTTGCTGGTCAGCCCCAGCATTTT.

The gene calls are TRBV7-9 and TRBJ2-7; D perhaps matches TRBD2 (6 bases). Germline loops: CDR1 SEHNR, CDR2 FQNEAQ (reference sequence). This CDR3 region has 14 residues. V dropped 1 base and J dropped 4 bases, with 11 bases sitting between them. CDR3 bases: TGTGCCAGCAGCTTAGTCGGGGAGGCATACGAGCAGTACTTC. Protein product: CASSLVGEAYEQYF.

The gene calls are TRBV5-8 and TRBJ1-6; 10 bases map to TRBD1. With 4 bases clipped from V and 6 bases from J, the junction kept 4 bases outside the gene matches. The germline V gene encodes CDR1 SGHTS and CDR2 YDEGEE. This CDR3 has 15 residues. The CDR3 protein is CASSPGQGSNSPLHF. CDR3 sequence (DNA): TGTGCCAGCAGCCCGGGACAGGGGAGTAATTCACCCCTCCACTTT.

Here the CDR3 DNA reads TGTGCCAGTAGTATCCTGGCCGGGGGCGATTCACCCCTCCACTTT. This codes for CASSILAGGDSPLHF. The V call is TRBV19, the J call TRBJ1-6; TRBD1 might be the D (6 bases). This CDR3 has 15 residues. The germline V gene encodes CDR1 LNHDA and CDR2 SQIVND (reference sequence). The germline V and J ends were trimmed by 3 bases and 8 bases, with 14 bases remaining between them.

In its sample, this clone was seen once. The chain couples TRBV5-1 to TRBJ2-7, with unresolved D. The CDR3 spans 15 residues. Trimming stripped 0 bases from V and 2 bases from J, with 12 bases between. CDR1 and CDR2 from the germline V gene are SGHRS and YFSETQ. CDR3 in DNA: TGCGCCAGCAGCTTGGAAGGATCCCTCACCTACGAGCAGTACTTC. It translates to CASSLEGSLTYEQYF.

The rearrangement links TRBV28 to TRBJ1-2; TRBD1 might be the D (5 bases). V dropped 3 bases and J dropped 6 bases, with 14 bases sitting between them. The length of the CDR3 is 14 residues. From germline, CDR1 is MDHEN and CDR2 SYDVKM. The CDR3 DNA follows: TGTGCCAGCAGTTTCTATCAGGGAACGAATGGCTACACCTTC. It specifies CASSFYQGTNGYTF.

CDR3 in DNA: TGTGCCAGCAGTTTTCGAGCAGATACGCAGTATTTT. The encoded protein is CASSFRADTQYF. This chain connects TRBV12-3 or TRBV12-4 to TRBJ2-3; D gene ambiguous. The CDR3 spans 12 residues. Deletions cut 3 bases from V and 4 bases from J, with 5 bases between.

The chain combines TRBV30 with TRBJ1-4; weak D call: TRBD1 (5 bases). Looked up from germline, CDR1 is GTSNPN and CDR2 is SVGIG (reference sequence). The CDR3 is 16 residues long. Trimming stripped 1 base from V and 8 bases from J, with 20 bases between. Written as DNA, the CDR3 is TGTGCCTGGAGTGGAATCAGGGAGGTGGTGGGCGAAAAACTGTTTTTT. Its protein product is CAWSGIREVVGEKLFF.